This T cell receptor beta chain was observed in a study of T cell responses to AZD1222 COVID-19 vaccine. Assay: immunoSEQ multiplex PCR; the TCRdb copy retains only in-frame clones and omits some. The sample yields roughly 120,000 clones, roughly nine tenths seen once. Source: peripheral blood, taken on day 0 of AZD1222 vaccination. This sequence originates from an adult in good health.

CDR3 DNA sequence: TGTGCCAGCAGTTCCCAGGGCGACTCCCAGCATTTT. This translates into CASSSQGDSQHF. This rearrangement joins TRBV28 to TRBJ1-5; D is possibly TRBD1 (5 bases). The V end was cut by 4 bases, the J end by 11 bases, with 12 bases between. The CDR3 sequence is 12 residues long. Per germline, CDR1 MDHEN and CDR2 SYDVKM.